The rows below give T cell receptor beta chains drawn from one sample of a study of T cell responses to AZD1222 COVID-19 vaccine. Clones were read by immunoSEQ multiplex PCR, and TCRdb kept only the in-frame ones, dropping some. The sample lists about 130,000 clones, about 93% occurring once. Sequenced here: peripheral blood, sampled on day 0 of AZD1222 vaccination. The receptors were sampled from an adult in good health. The CDR3 runs from the conserved cysteine through the conserved F or W. D genes are given only for firm matches. The size of a clone is reported for some rows only, either as once, few or many, or as a class for expanded clones.

NA	NA	11	TRBV6-6	TRBJ1-1	CASKTGTEAFF	TGTGCCAGCAAAACAGGAACTGAAGCTTTCTTT
NA	NA	15	TRBV14	TRBJ1-3	CASSRDWTAGATIYF	TGTGCCAGCAGCCGGGACTGGACAGCCGGCGCCACCATATATTTT
TRBD2	NA	19	TRBV4-1	TRBJ2-3	CASSSYYPPGSGGDGTQYF	TGCGCCAGCAGCTCATATTACCCCCCCGGAAGCGGGGGGGATGGTACGCAGTATTTT
NA	NA	13	TRBV3-1/TRBV3-2	TRBJ1-2	CASSPLAGYGYTF	TGTGCCAGCAGCCCACTCGCCGGCTATGGCTACACCTTC
TRBD1	NA	14	TRBV5-6	TRBJ1-2	CASTRDRGLYGYTF	TGTGCCAGCACCAGGGACAGGGGGCTCTATGGCTACACCTTC
NA	NA	13	TRBV7-9	TRBJ1-4	CASTAPGHEKLFF	TGTGCCAGCACTGCCCCCGGGCATGAAAAACTGTTTTTT
NA	NA	13	TRBV6-6	TRBJ1-4	CASHRTTNEKLFF	TGTGCCAGCCACAGGACAACTAATGAAAAACTGTTTTTT
NA	NA	15	TRBV5-1	TRBJ1-1	CASSSPGEGATEAFF	TGCGCCAGCAGCTCACCAGGGGAAGGGGCCACTGAAGCTTTCTTT
NA	NA	13	TRBV5-8	TRBJ2-7	CASRRRGSYEQYF	TGTGCCAGCAGAAGGCGGGGTTCCTACGAGCAGTACTTC
TRBD1	NA	17	TRBV7-6	TRBJ1-3	CASSHGDRATSGNTIYF	TGTGCCAGCAGCCATGGGGACAGGGCTACCTCTGGAAACACCATATATTTT
TRBD1	NA	17	TRBV5-1	TRBJ1-1	CASSLEGRGYMNTEAFF	TGCGCCAGCAGCTTGGAGGGCAGGGGGTACATGAACACTGAAGCTTTCTTT
NA	NA	13	TRBV6-5	TRBJ1-1	CASSYSGGFEAFF	TGTGCCAGCAGTTACTCGGGGGGATTTGAAGCTTTCTTT
NA	NA	17	TRBV7-9	TRBJ1-2	CASSLTDEGISGYGYTF	TGTGCCAGCAGCTTAACCGATGAGGGGATTTCGGGCTATGGCTACACCTTC
NA	NA	13	TRBV6-1	TRBJ1-4	CASSEWEGEKLFF	TGTGCCAGCAGTGAATGGGAGGGGGAAAAACTGTTTTTT
NA	NA	16	TRBV14	TRBJ1-2	CASSPADRPFNYGYTF	TGTGCCAGCAGCCCTGCGGACAGACCGTTTAACTATGGCTACACCTTC
TRBD1	once	14	TRBV6-5	TRBJ2-7	CASRPGQGAYEQYF	TGTGCCAGCAGGCCGGGACAGGGGGCCTACGAGCAGTACTTC
TRBD1	NA	16	TRBV29-1	TRBJ2-6	CSAAGGGYSGANVLTF	TGCAGCGCCGCAGGGGGTGGCTACTCTGGGGCCAACGTCCTGACTTTC
TRBD2	once	14	TRBV2	TRBJ2-1	CASSDGGNYNEQFF	TGTGCCAGCAGTGACGGGGGGAACTACAATGAGCAGTTCTTC
NA	NA	15	TRBV6-5	TRBJ1-2	CASSYRKDLLGGYTF	TGTGCCAGCAGTTACAGGAAAGATTTGTTAGGCGGCTACACCTTC
NA	once	15	TRBV6-5	TRBJ1-2	CASSHFTGSSYGYTF	TGTGCCAGCAGTCACTTTACCGGGAGCTCCTATGGCTACACCTTC
TRBD1	NA	15	TRBV5-4	TRBJ2-3	CASSSKRQGADTQYF	TGTGCCAGCAGCTCCAAAAGACAGGGAGCAGATACGCAGTATTTT
NA	NA	14	TRBV27	TRBJ1-4	CASSLVRGAEKLFF	TGTGCCAGCAGTTTAGTGAGAGGGGCGGAAAAACTGTTTTTT
TRBD2	NA	14	TRBV3-1/TRBV3-2	TRBJ2-2	CASSPSGVTGELFF	TGTGCCAGCAGCCCTAGCGGGGTAACCGGGGAGCTGTTTTTT
TRBD1	NA	16	TRBV2	TRBJ1-3	CASSVGQAVSGNTIYF	TGTGCCAGCAGTGTAGGACAGGCCGTCTCTGGAAACACCATATATTTT
NA	NA	16	TRBV4-1	TRBJ2-3	CASGGVGFFSTDTQYF	TGCGCCAGCGGGGGTGTCGGTTTCTTCTCCACAGATACGCAGTATTTT
NA	NA	13	TRBV7-8	TRBJ2-7	CASIPPGLDEQYF	TGTGCCAGCATCCCTCCAGGGCTCGACGAGCAGTACTTC
NA	once	13	TRBV12-3/TRBV12-4	TRBJ1-5	CASSAQGDQPQHF	TGTGCCAGCAGTGCACAGGGAGACCAGCCCCAGCATTTT
NA	NA	12	TRBV12-3/TRBV12-4	TRBJ1-2	CASRLAGGRHYF	TGTGCCAGCAGGCTCGCTGGGGGGCGTCATTACTTC
NA	NA	14	TRBV5-1	TRBJ1-2	CASSLKGSTYGYTF	TGCGCCAGCAGCTTGAAGGGTTCCACCTATGGCTACACCTTC
NA	NA	12	TRBV5-5	TRBJ1-1	CASSLLGPEAFF	TGTGCCAGCAGCTTGTTGGGGCCTGAAGCTTTCTTT
NA	NA	14	TRBV18	TRBJ1-1	CASSEQSLNTEAFF	TGTGCCAGCTCTGAGCAATCGCTGAACACTGAAGCTTTCTTT
TRBD1	NA	16	TRBV27	TRBJ2-1	CASSSLTGSSYNEQFF	TGTGCCAGCAGTTCCTTGACAGGGAGCTCCTACAATGAGCAGTTCTTC
NA	NA	14	TRBV5-1	TRBJ1-1	CASSFLTPNTEAFF	TGCGCCAGCAGCTTTTTGACACCGAACACTGAAGCTTTCTTT
NA	NA	14	TRBV5-6	TRBJ2-7	CASSHDGGAGEQYF	TGTGCCAGCAGCCACGACGGGGGCGCCGGCGAGCAGTACTTC
NA	NA	14	TRBV5-6	TRBJ1-5	CASSLGFGNQPQHF	TGTGCCAGCAGCCTGGGCTTTGGGAATCAGCCCCAGCATTTT
NA	NA	16	TRBV5-6	TRBJ2-1	CASSLTALSSYNEQFF	TGTGCCAGCAGCCTGACGGCCTTGAGCTCCTACAATGAGCAGTTCTTC
NA	NA	14	TRBV5-6	TRBJ1-2	CASSLVSGTGGYTF	TGTGCCAGCAGCTTGGTATCTGGGACTGGAGGCTACACCTTC
TRBD1	NA	14	TRBV6-5	TRBJ2-3	CASSTGQYTDTQYF	TGTGCCAGCAGCACGGGACAGTACACAGATACGCAGTATTTT
TRBD1	NA	15	TRBV9	TRBJ1-2	CASTERTGVNYGYTF	TGTGCCAGCACCGAGAGGACAGGGGTGAACTATGGCTACACCTTC
NA	NA	16	TRBV5-1	TRBJ1-6	CASSLGGDGGNSPLHF	TGCGCCAGCAGCTTGGGCGGTGACGGGGGGAATTCACCCCTCCACTTT
NA	NA	13	TRBV19	TRBJ1-3	CASSWRVGNTIYF	TGTGCCAGTAGTTGGAGAGTCGGAAACACCATATATTTT
TRBD2	NA	16	TRBV10-2	TRBJ2-2	CASSEWEGPEAGELFF	TGCGCCAGCAGTGAGTGGGAGGGCCCCGAGGCCGGGGAGCTGTTTTTT
NA	NA	13	TRBV12-3/TRBV12-4	TRBJ1-5	CASSFPGVQPQHF	TGTGCCAGCAGTTTCCCGGGGGTTCAGCCCCAGCATTTT
NA	NA	12	TRBV28	TRBJ1-1	CASQTHGFEAFF	TGTGCCAGCCAAACCCACGGGTTTGAAGCTTTCTTT
NA	NA	15	TRBV7-8	TRBJ1-2	CASSLSAAGGYGYTF	TGTGCCAGCAGCTTAAGTGCAGCCGGGGGCTATGGCTACACCTTC
NA	once	15	TRBV5-1	TRBJ1-1	CASSQTGWGEGEAFF	TGCGCCAGCAGCCAAACAGGGTGGGGTGAAGGTGAAGCTTTCTTT
NA	NA	13	TRBV6-6	TRBJ1-2	CASRPGFSKGYTF	TGTGCCAGCAGACCAGGGTTTTCCAAGGGCTACACCTTC
NA	NA	16	TRBV5-5	TRBJ1-2	CASSFSHTRLNYGYTF	TGTGCCAGCAGCTTTTCCCACACCCGACTTAACTATGGCTACACCTTC
NA	NA	16	TRBV27	TRBJ2-3	CASSLTDVFSTDTQYF	TGTGCCAGCAGTTTAACAGACGTTTTCAGCACAGATACGCAGTATTTT
TRBD1	NA	14	TRBV6-1	TRBJ1-2	CASSELDRVYGYTF	TGTGCCAGCAGTGAACTGGACAGGGTCTATGGCTACACCTTC
NA	NA	18	TRBV25-1	TRBJ2-2	CASILHTVRQGSTGELFF	TGTGCCAGCATTTTGCATACCGTCCGGCAGGGGAGTACCGGGGAGCTGTTTTTT
TRBD1	NA	13	TRBV18	TRBJ1-6	CASSPGQYSPLHF	TGTGCCAGCTCACCGGGACAGTATTCACCCCTCCACTTT
NA	NA	16	TRBV10-3	TRBJ1-3	CAISKGVVRSGNTIYF	TGTGCCATCAGTAAGGGGGTGGTCCGCTCTGGAAACACCATATATTTT
NA	NA	17	TRBV3-1/TRBV3-2	TRBJ2-6	CASSQGSGLSGANVLTF	TGTGCCAGCAGCCAAGGGTCAGGTCTATCTGGGGCCAACGTCCTGACTTTC
TRBD2	NA	17	TRBV18	TRBJ2-1	CASSPRRLAVSYNEQFF	TGTGCCAGCTCACCGAGAAGACTAGCGGTCTCCTACAATGAGCAGTTCTTC
TRBD1	NA	15	TRBV19	TRBJ1-1	CASSTGQGFDTEAFF	TGTGCCAGTAGTACGGGACAGGGGTTTGACACTGAAGCTTTCTTT
NA	NA	13	TRBV7-8	TRBJ2-5	CASSRDRQETQYF	TGTGCCAGCAGCCGAGACAGGCAAGAGACCCAGTACTTC
NA	NA	15	TRBV15	TRBJ2-2	CATSREGLGTGELFF	TGTGCCACCAGCAGAGAAGGGTTGGGCACCGGGGAGCTGTTTTTT
NA	few	12	TRBV12-3/TRBV12-4	TRBJ1-2	CASSFGPEGYTF	TGTGCCAGCAGTTTCGGTCCAGAGGGCTACACCTTC